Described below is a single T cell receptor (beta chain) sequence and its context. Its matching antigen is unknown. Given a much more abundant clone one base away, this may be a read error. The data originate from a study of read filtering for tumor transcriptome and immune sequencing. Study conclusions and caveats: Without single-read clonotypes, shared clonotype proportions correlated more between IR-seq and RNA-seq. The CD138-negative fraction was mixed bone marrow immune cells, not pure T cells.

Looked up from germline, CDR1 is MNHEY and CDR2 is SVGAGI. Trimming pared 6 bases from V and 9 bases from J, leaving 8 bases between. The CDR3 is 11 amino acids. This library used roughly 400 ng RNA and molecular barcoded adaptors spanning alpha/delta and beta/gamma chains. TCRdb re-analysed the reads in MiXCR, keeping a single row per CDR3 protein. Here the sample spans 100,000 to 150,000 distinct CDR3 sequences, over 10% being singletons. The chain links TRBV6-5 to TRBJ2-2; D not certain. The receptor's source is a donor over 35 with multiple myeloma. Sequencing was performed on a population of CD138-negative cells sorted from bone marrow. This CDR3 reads CASSSLRELFF. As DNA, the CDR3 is TGTGCCAGCAGCTCCCTCAGGGAGCTGTTTTTT.